The 20 T cell receptor beta chains in this list originate from one sample, sequenced in a study of blood T cell repertoires in COVID-19. Assay used: immunoSEQ multiplex PCR; TCRdb lists only in-frame clones, some missing. The sample yields tens of thousands of clones, roughly three quarters seen once. Material: peripheral blood. These receptors originate from a human donor in a cohort sampled during active COVID-19.

This chain uses TRBV5-1 with TRBJ2-3, with a tentative D call TRBD2 (5 bases). CDR1 and CDR2 from the germline V gene are SGHRS and YFSETQ. Trimming shortened V by 1 base and J by 6 bases, and 9 bases separated the two germline ends. The CDR3 extends over 13 amino acids. CDR3 region: CASSLPGGDTQYF. The CDR3 coding sequence is TGCGCCAGCAGCTTGCCGGGCGGGGATACGCAGTATTTT.

This clone was recorded only once. The chain employs TRBV7-7 and TRBJ2-1; 10 bases fit TRBD2. Germline V gives CDR1 SSHAT, CDR2 FNYEAQ (reference sequence). The CDR3 consists of 14 residues. The CDR3 loop reads CASPLAGVNNEQFF. As DNA, the CDR3 is TGTGCTAGCCCCCTAGCGGGAGTAAACAATGAGCAGTTCTTC. Full variable domain (missing parts from reference TRBV7-7 and TRBJ2-1): GAGVSQSPRYKVTKRGQDVTLRCDPISSHATLYWYQQALGQGPEFLTYFNYEAQPDKSGLPSDRFSAERPEGSISTLTIQRTEQRDSAMYRCASPLAGVNNEQFFGPGTRLTVL.

Comments on this clone: Sequence at one end of the junction differs from germline and may be a read error. The rearrangement joins TRBV7-7 to TRBJ1-1, with unresolved D. The CDR3 runs 16 residues. Germline CDR1 reads SSHAT; CDR2 reads FNYEAQ (reference sequence). The CDR3 spells CASSAFRTPRDTEAFF. The CDR3, as DNA: TGTGCTAGCAGCGCGTTTCGGACTCCGCGGGACACTGAAGCTTTCTTT.

The genes are TRBV6-1 and TRBJ1-3; no reliable D call. The V gene lost 2 bases and the J gene lost 9 bases, with 11 bases spanning the gap. Looked up from germline, CDR1 is MNHNS and CDR2 is SASEGT. CDR3 length: 13 amino acids. DNA of the CDR3: TGTGCCAGCAGTGAAAAGGACTCCACCACCATATATTTT. Amino acid sequence: CASSEKDSTTIYF.

This clone was seen just once. The chain employs TRBV7-2 and TRBJ2-3; 8 bases align to TRBD1. The V and J ends lost 5 bases and 6 bases, in that order; junction bases with no gene match: 13. CDR3 length: 16 residues. Germline assignment: CDR1 SGHTA and CDR2 FQGNSA. Here the CDR3 reads CASSPRSGQGADTQYF. The CDR3 region has the DNA TGTGCCAGCAGCCCGCGATCTGGGCAGGGGGCGGATACGCAGTATTTT.

The rearrangement links TRBV2 to TRBJ2-5; 7 nucleotides match TRBD2. Losses at the gene ends were 3 bases for V and 5 bases for J; bases not matched to a gene: 9. Germline V lookup: CDR1 SNHLY, CDR2 FYNNEI. This CDR3 spans 15 amino acids. CDR3 protein: CASSEGGGRRETQYF. CDR3 sequence (DNA): TGTGCCAGCAGTGAGGGCGGGGGTCGGCGGGAGACCCAGTACTTC.

This rearrangement joins TRBV5-6 to TRBJ1-5; D perhaps matches TRBD1 (5 bases). Trimming removed 0 bases at V and 6 bases at J, with 19 bases between. The CDR3 has 17 amino acids. Germline V gives CDR1 SGHDT, CDR2 YYEEEE. CDR3 sequence: CASSLAKGQGGLQPQHF. The CDR3 nucleotides are TGTGCCAGCAGCTTGGCCAAAGGGCAGGGAGGACTTCAGCCCCAGCATTTT. Full variable domain (rest looked up from reference TRBV5-6 and TRBJ1-5): DAGVTQSPTHLIKTRGQQVTLRCSPKSGHDTVSWYQQALGQGPQFIFQYYEEEERQRGNFPDRFSGHQFPNYSSELNVNALLLGDSALYLCASSLAKGQGGLQPQHFGDGTRLSIL.

V usage is TRBV7-2 and J usage is TRBJ2-1, with TRBD2 as a possible D gene (5 bases). This CDR3 spans 13 amino acids. V was shortened by 3 bases and J by 5 bases, with 8 bases between the two germline ends. Germline CDR1 and CDR2: SGHTA and FQGNSA. CDR3 sequence reads: CASSFGGHNEQFF. The CDR3 nucleotides read TGTGCCAGCAGCTTCGGCGGGCACAATGAGCAGTTCTTC.

The chain employs TRBV20-1 and TRBJ2-5; 14 nucleotides agree with TRBD2. The J segment lost 3 bases and the V segment lost 3 bases, leaving 9 bases of the junction unmatched. The CDR3 extends over 17 amino acids. CDR1 DFQATT and CDR2 SNEGSKA come from the germline V gene (reference sequence). This chain's CDR3 is CSASGSGLAGEEETQYF. As DNA, the CDR3 is TGCAGTGCTAGTGGGTCGGGACTAGCGGGAGAAGAAGAGACCCAGTACTTC.

In DNA, the CDR3 is TGTGCCAGCAGTTTAGCAGACAGCCTTTCGAAGCCCCAGCATTTT. It codes for CASSLADSLSKPQHF. V usage is TRBV28 and J usage is TRBJ1-5; maybe TRBD1 (5 bases). The CDR3 is made up of 15 amino acids. The V gene's germline CDR1 is MDHEN and CDR2 SYDVKM. V was pared by 2 bases and J by 8 bases, with 16 bases between. Based on the CDR3 plus reference TRBV28 and TRBJ1-5, the full variable domain is DVKVTQSSRYLVKRTGEKVFLECVQDMDHENMFWYRQDPGLGLRLIYFSYDVKMKEKGDIPEGYSVSREKKERFSLILESASTNQTSMYLCASSLADSLSKPQHFGDGTRLSIL.

This clone turned up a few times. The chain joins TRBV7-8 to TRBJ2-6; D not resolved. CDR3 length equals 15 residues. Trimming removed 1 base from V and 2 bases from J, with 6 bases in between. Germline V lookup: CDR1 SGHVS, CDR2 FQNEAQ. CDR3 DNA: TGTGCCAGCAGCTTAGAAGGAGCTGGGGCCAACGTCCTGACTTTC. Amino acid sequence: CASSLEGAGANVLTF.

The chain links TRBV7-9 to TRBJ2-2, with 10 bases matching TRBD1. This CDR3 has 13 residues. Germline V gene data show CDR1 as SEHNR and CDR2 as FQNEAQ (reference sequence). V was pared by 9 bases and J by 6 bases, with 4 bases of the junction left unmatched. The CDR3 DNA reads TGTGCCAGTGGGACAGGGGAAGCCGGGGAGCTGTTTTTT. Translation gives CASGTGEAGELFF.

The rearrangement uses TRBV27 and TRBJ2-7; D gene ambiguous. This CDR3 has 12 residues. In germline, CDR1 is MNHEY, CDR2 SMNVEV (reference sequence). V lost 4 bases and J 2 bases, leaving 6 bases between the germline ends. The CDR3: CASSSNTYEQYF. DNA for the CDR3: TGTGCCAGCAGTTCCAACACCTACGAGCAGTACTTC.

The chain recombines TRBV24-1 with TRBJ2-1; 7 bases are a match to TRBD1. J lost 6 bases, V lost 2 bases, and 9 bases had no gene match. This CDR3 is 16 amino acids long. Germline CDR1 reads KGHDR; CDR2 reads SFDVKD. This CDR3 reads CATSDSGGQSRNEQFF. The CDR3, as DNA: TGTGCCACCAGTGATTCAGGGGGACAGTCCCGCAATGAGCAGTTCTTC.

The DNA of the CDR3 is TGTGCCAGCAGTTTAAGCGGGGGAGCTGTCCACGAGCAGTACTTC. This translates into CASSLSGGAVHEQYF. The chain employs TRBV27 and TRBJ2-7, with 8 bases identical to TRBD2. From germline, CDR1 is MNHEY and CDR2 SMNVEV (reference sequence). The CDR3 consists of 15 residues. Unmatched junction bases numbered 8, after V lost 2 bases and J lost 5 bases.

This chain links TRBV7-3 with TRBJ2-4, with 7 bases that match TRBD2. The V and J ends lost 0 bases and 9 bases, in that order; junction bases with no gene match: 20. From germline, CDR1 is SGHTA and CDR2 FQGTGA. This CDR3 is built from 19 residues. CDR3 sequence reads: CASSLTPGGVGNSDGIQYF. The DNA for the CDR3 is TGTGCCAGCAGCTTAACCCCTGGGGGGGTGGGTAATAGCGACGGCATTCAGTACTTC.

This rearrangement joins TRBV29-1 to TRBJ1-2, with 8 bases matching TRBD1. The length of the CDR3 is 13 residues. Germline CDR1 reads SQVTM; CDR2 reads ANQGSEA. The junction had 5 bases not matched to a gene; V was cut back by 4 bases and J by 4 bases. The CDR3 here is CSVGQGRIYGYTF. CDR3 DNA: TGCAGCGTTGGACAGGGGCGCATCTATGGCTACACCTTC.

A few counts support this clone. The chain combines TRBV7-9 with TRBJ1-4; 7 bases align to TRBD1. V shed 3 bases and J 2 bases; nucleotides not matched to a gene: 0. The germline CDR1 and CDR2 sequences are SEHNR and FQNEAQ (reference sequence). This CDR3 spans 14 amino acids. The CDR3: CASSFRGTNEKLFF. DNA for the CDR3: TGTGCCAGCAGCTTCAGGGGGACTAATGAAAAACTGTTTTTT.

Comment on this clone: Other DNA sequences in the same sample also yield this CDR3. The chain employs TRBV5-5 and TRBJ2-5; weak D call: TRBD1 (6 bases). The V gene lost 3 bases and the J gene lost 1 base, with 7 bases spanning the gap. The CDR3 contains 13 residues. Germline-derived CDR1 and CDR2 are SGHKS and YYEKEE (reference sequence). CDR3 nucleotide sequence: TGTGCCAGCAGCTCGACAGGCCAAGAGACCCAGTACTTC. Translating gives CASSSTGQETQYF.

This chain links TRBV11-2 with TRBJ2-7; the D gene is possibly TRBD2 (7 bases). Trimming shortened V by 7 bases and J by 0 bases, and 16 bases separated the two germline ends. Germline V CDR1 and CDR2: SGHAT, FQNNGV. This CDR3 has 15 amino acids. CDR3 sequence reads: CASTLGGGTSYEQYF. For the CDR3, the DNA is TGTGCCAGCACTCTGGGAGGGGGAACCTCCTACGAGCAGTACTTC.